This TCR beta chain was captured by sequencing in a study of T-cell reconstitution after alpha-beta-depleted transplantation in children. Study-wide results and limits: T-cell counts and diversity at one year post-transplant came mainly from newly produced T cells.

The TCRbeta library incorporated unique molecular identifiers. TCRdb reanalysed the PCR reads using MiXCR and keeps one entry per CDR3 protein. The data contain some 300,000 distinct CDR3 sequences, approximately 7.3% of them seen just once; the ten biggest clones take up 9.1%. This clonotype was counted between two and nine times. Its antigen is still unknown. The sequence was obtained from a female patient between 2 and 15 years old who had a stem cell transplant for Fanconi anemia, so the T cells may come from the graft donor. The specimen comprised peripheral blood, sampled 360 days after TCRalphabeta/CD19-depleted stem cell transplant.

The CDR3 bases are TGTGCCATCAGGGTTGGGGAGACCCAGTACTTC. Its protein product is CAIRVGETQYF. The chain carries TRBV10-3 and TRBJ2-5, with D uncertain. Trimming removed 6 bases at V and 5 bases at J, with 7 bases between. The CDR3 totals 11 residues. Germline V CDR1 and CDR2: ENHRY, SYGVKD.